Following are 18 T cell receptor beta chains from one sample sequenced in a study of early T cells in non-severe SARS-CoV-2 infection. TCRdb reanalysed the 5' RACE reads using MiXCR and keeps one entry per CDR3 protein. This sample has tens of thousands of distinct CDR3 sequences, with approximately 11% found just once. Sequencing was performed on whole blood, taken at baseline. All receptors derive from an adult who was a healthcare worker with PCR-confirmed SARS-CoV-2 infection or an uninfected control (not recorded which).

This clonotype was counted between two and nine times. The CDR3 here is CASSLEIRGNTEAFF. In DNA form, the CDR3 reads TGTGCCAGCAGCTTAGAGATTAGGGGCAACACTGAAGCTTTCTTT. This sequence joins TRBV7-8 and TRBJ1-1; maybe TRBD1 (5 bases). Germline V gene data show CDR1 as SGHVS and CDR2 as FQNEAQ. Trimming took 1 base from V and 2 from J, leaving 11 bases between them. This CDR3 contains 15 residues.

This clonotype was counted at least ten times. J is TRBJ2-7 and V is TRBV5-6, with 8 bases identical to TRBD1. The ends lost 4 bases at V and 5 bases at J; junction bases unmatched: 8. The CDR3 covers 14 residues. Germline V gives CDR1 SGHDT, CDR2 YYEEEE. The CDR3 nucleotides read TGTGCCAGCAGCCTATCCGGGACAGGAAACGAGCAGTACTTC. Its translation: CASSLSGTGNEQYF. Based on the CDR3 plus reference TRBV5-6 and TRBJ2-7, the full variable domain is DAGVTQSPTHLIKTRGQQVTLRCSPKSGHDTVSWYQQALGQGPQFIFQYYEEEERQRGNFPDRFSGHQFPNYSSELNVNALLLGDSALYLCASSLSGTGNEQYFGPGTRLTVT.

This clonotype occurred a few times. The chain links TRBV12-3 or TRBV12-4 to TRBJ2-7; D tentatively reads TRBD1 or TRBD2 (6 bases each). Trimming cost V 7 bases and J 3 bases, with 10 bases left between them. The CDR3 spans 12 residues. The CDR3 protein is CASNGGGYEQYF. In nucleotides, the CDR3 is TGTGCCAGCAACGGAGGGGGCTACGAGCAGTACTTC.

For the CDR3, the DNA is TGTGCCATTAAATCCGGGGTGACCGGGGAGCTGTTTTTT. This codes for CAIKSGVTGELFF. The chain uses TRBV19 and TRBJ2-2, with D tentatively TRBD2 (5 bases). Germline V lookup: CDR1 LNHDA, CDR2 SQIVND (reference sequence). The CDR3 sequence is 13 residues long. Trimming removed 10 bases from V and 5 bases from J, with 14 bases in between.

The chain uses TRBV2 and TRBJ2-2, with D perhaps being TRBD1 or TRBD2 (5 bases each). V lost 5 bases, J lost 3 bases, and 13 bases lay in between. The germline V gene encodes CDR1 SNHLY and CDR2 FYNNEI. This CDR3 is built from 15 residues. The CDR3 reads CASSQRGTDTGELFF. Here the CDR3 DNA reads TGTGCCAGCAGTCAGAGGGGCACCGACACCGGGGAGCTGTTTTTT. Full variable domain (outside the CDR3, taken from reference TRBV2 and TRBJ2-2): EPEVTQTPSHQVTQMGQEVILRCVPISNHLYFYWYRQILGQKVEFLVSFYNNEISEKSEIFDDQFSVERPDGSNFTLKIRSTKLEDSAMYFCASSQRGTDTGELFFGEGSRLTVL.

The V call is TRBV20-1, the J call TRBJ2-1; 10 bases fit TRBD2. The germline V gene encodes CDR1 DFQATT and CDR2 SNEGSKA (reference sequence). The CDR3 runs to 17 residues. The V segment lost 1 base and the J segment 5 bases; nucleotides outside the gene matches: 11. CDR3 amino acids: CSARVFSSGGLDNEQFF. In DNA form, the CDR3 reads TGCAGTGCTAGAGTGTTTTCTAGCGGGGGTCTAGACAATGAGCAGTTCTTC.

This rearrangement joins TRBV11-2 to TRBJ1-6; D is ambiguous. Germline V gives CDR1 SGHAT, CDR2 FQNNGV. V was shortened by 5 bases and J by 5 bases, with 4 bases between the two germline ends. The CDR3 loop spans 12 amino acids. The CDR3 DNA is TGTGCCAGCAGCCCAGATAATTCACCCCTCCACTTT. Residues: CASSPDNSPLHF.

The table lists this clonotype with a few counts. The V call is TRBV5-4, the J call TRBJ1-2; TRBD1 agrees at 7 bases. Germline-derived CDR1 and CDR2 are SGHNT and YYREEE (reference sequence). J was trimmed by 3 bases and V by 2 bases; bases with no gene match: 4. The CDR3 is 14 amino acids. The CDR3: CASSFYGQDYGYTF. CDR3 DNA: TGTGCCAGCAGCTTCTATGGACAGGACTATGGCTACACCTTC.

There are a few counts of this clonotype. The rearrangement joins TRBV12-5 to TRBJ2-1; TRBD1 might be the D (5 bases). The V gene lost 3 bases and the J gene lost 8 bases, with 5 bases spanning the gap. The CDR3 covers 11 residues. CDR1 is LGHNT and CDR2 is FRNRAP in the germline V gene. The CDR3 here is CASGFRDEQFF. The CDR3 coding sequence is TGTGCTAGTGGTTTCAGGGATGAGCAGTTCTTC.

This clonotype was recorded at least ten times. The chain joins TRBV6-2 or TRBV6-3 to TRBJ2-6, with TRBD1 as a possible D gene (6 bases). Germline lookup yields CDR1 MNHEY and CDR2 SVGEGT. V lost 11 bases, J lost 0 bases, and 26 bases lay in between. The CDR3 sequence is 19 residues long. The CDR3 reads CAVPTGTQGPYSGANVLTF. In DNA, the CDR3 is TGTGCCGTCCCAACAGGGACCCAGGGACCCTACTCTGGGGCCAACGTCCTGACTTTC.

There are many counts of this clonotype. This chain joins TRBV5-4 and TRBJ2-6; D is perhaps TRBD1 (6 bases). The CDR3 is 17 residues long. The germline V gene has CDR1 SGHNT and CDR2 YYREEE (reference sequence). V lost 4 bases to trimming and J lost 2 bases, with 16 bases between them. The CDR3, as DNA: TGTGCCAGCAGCCGTCAACAGGGAGTAGCTGGGGCCAACGTCCTGACTTTC. Translating gives CASSRQQGVAGANVLTF.

The chain employs TRBV3-1 and TRBJ2-3, with a tentative D call TRBD2 (5 bases). The germline gives CDR1 LGHDT, CDR2 YNNKEL (reference sequence). Trimming cost V 3 bases and J 6 bases, with 7 bases left between them. The CDR3 sequence is 12 residues long. CDR3 DNA: TGTGCCAGCAGCCATTCGGGGGATACGCAGTATTTT. It is translated as CASSHSGDTQYF.

The chain is built from TRBV15 and TRBJ2-3; unclear D gene. The ends were cut back, 3 bases at V and 2 bases at J, with 6 bases in the middle. From germline, CDR1 is LNHNV and CDR2 YYDKDF (reference sequence). The CDR3 contains 13 residues. CDR3 region: CATSSSYTDTQYF. CDR3 nucleotide sequence: TGTGCCACCAGCAGCTCCTACACAGATACGCAGTATTTT.

The chain employs TRBV30 and TRBJ2-1; 8 bases match TRBD2. CDR3 length equals 14 residues. Germline CDR1 reads GTSNPN; CDR2 reads SVGIG (reference sequence). V gave up 2 bases and J gave up 5 bases; unmatched junction bases: 5. CDR3 bases: TGTGCCTGGAGTCCCCGGGGGGGCAACAATGAGCAGTTCTTC. Translation gives CAWSPRGGNNEQFF.

This clonotype was counted a few times. This rearrangement joins TRBV20-1 to TRBJ2-1; D unclear. This CDR3 has 13 amino acids. Trimming stripped 1 base from V and 7 bases from J, with 11 bases between. Germline lookup yields CDR1 DFQATT and CDR2 SNEGSKA (reference sequence). The CDR3: CSARGPRWNEQFF. CDR3 nucleotides: TGCAGTGCTAGAGGGCCCCGGTGGAATGAGCAGTTCTTC.

This clonotype was seen more than once but under ten times. The chain is built from TRBV5-5 and TRBJ1-5; D call uncertain. This CDR3 spans 14 amino acids. V gave up 4 bases and J gave up 1 base, with 9 bases separating them. Germline values: CDR1 SGHKS, CDR2 YYEKEE (reference sequence). The CDR3 sequence: CASSRQVSNQPQHF. In DNA form, the CDR3 reads TGTGCCAGCAGCAGGCAGGTCAGCAATCAGCCCCAGCATTTT.

This clonotype has a handful of counts. V and J are TRBV19 and TRBJ2-6; D not resolved. The CDR3 contains 16 residues. Trimming took 9 bases from V and 0 from J, leaving 15 bases between them. The germline V gene has CDR1 LNHDA and CDR2 SQIVND (reference sequence). The CDR3 nucleotides are TGTGCCAGCGCCGACGAACTGATCTCTGGGGCCAACGTCCTGACTTTC. It yields the protein CASADELISGANVLTF.

This sequence joins TRBV29-1 and TRBJ2-5; D may be TRBD1 (5 bases). The CDR3 length is 12 residues. Trimming shortened V by 6 bases and J by 5 bases, and 13 bases separated the two germline ends. The germline V gene encodes CDR1 SQVTM and CDR2 ANQGSEA. CDR3 bases: TGCAGCGTGATCCAGGGTGAGGAGACCCAGTACTTC. Its protein product is CSVIQGEETQYF.